The entry that follows covers one T cell receptor beta chain sequence. Its target is unknown. The data derive from a study of shared clonotypes between healthy human individuals. Findings and caveats of the study: Depth of sequencing was expected to influence donor clonotype sharing. With four donors compared, 4% to 5.5% of naive CD4 clonotypes were shared.

The CDR3 contains 18 residues. Germline-derived CDR1 and CDR2 are SGHNT and YYREEE (reference sequence). V was shortened by 3 bases and J by 8 bases, with 27 bases between the two germline ends. Authors' data handling: ImmunoSEQ only sent back junction sequences with no quality scores, so filtering was done differently. Some clones are missing from TCRdb's copy, which holds only in-frame ones; the method was immunoSEQ multiplex PCR. That table supplies the V and J calls and clone size; D and trimming were determined from the DNA. The sample has millions of clones; over 90% are singletons. The study drew all its donors from Caucasian adults living in Nashville, Tennessee.

Sequencing input: naive CD4+ T cells from PBMCs. Stated subset: CD45RA+ positively selected. This clonotype was obtained from a man between 18 and 29 years old in good health. Some clones in this sample may be carry-over from other donors' samples. The chain links TRBV5-4 to TRBJ2-1; D perhaps matches TRBD2 (5 bases). CDR3 loop: CASSSRPPGSPVGDEQFF. DNA for the CDR3: TGTGCCAGCAGCTCTCGACCTCCGGGGTCCCCGGTAGGCGATGAGCAGTTCTTC. The variable domain in full, with the rest retrieved from reference TRBV5-4 and TRBJ2-1, is ETGVTQSPTHLIKTRGQQVTLRCSSQSGHNTVSWYQQALGQGPQFIFQYYREEENGRGNFPPRFSGLQFPNYSSELNVNALELDDSALYLCASSSRPPGSPVGDEQFFGPGTRLTVL.